The 3 T cell receptor beta chains reported below all come from one sample, sequenced in a study of cytomegalovirus exposure and HLA in healthy donors. The PCR employed 60 Vbeta primers together with 13 Jbeta primers. Profiling relied on immunoSEQ multiplex PCR, and the TCRdb table lists in-frame clones only, not all of them. The sample lists 120,000 to 150,000 clones, roughly 80% occurring once. Input material: PBMCs. The source is a male donor in good health and CMV-seronegative.

The chain couples TRBV19 to TRBJ1-1; possibly TRBD1 for D (5 bases). CDR3 length equals 14 residues. CDR1 and CDR2 from the germline V gene are LNHDA and SQIVND (reference sequence). Trimming cost V 3 bases and J 6 bases, with 14 bases left between them. CDR3 residues: CASSIVPRGAEAFF. The CDR3 coding sequence is TGTGCCAGTAGTATCGTCCCTCGGGGGGCTGAAGCTTTCTTT.

The genes are TRBV11-3 and TRBJ1-5; 9 nucleotides align to TRBD1. The CDR3 spans 18 residues. The V segment lost 6 bases and the J segment 2 bases; nucleotides outside the gene matches: 14. Germline V gene sequence: CDR1 SGHNT, CDR2 YENEEA. The CDR3 DNA follows: TGTGCCAGCAGACACAGGGACAGGGATGTGCTATGCAATCAGCCCCAGCATTTT. Amino acids: CASRHRDRDVLCNQPQHF. The whole variable domain, filled in from reference TRBV11-3 and TRBJ1-5, reads EAGVVQSPRYKIIEKKQPVAFWCNPISGHNTLYWYLQNLGQGPELLIRYENEEAVDDSQLPKDRFSAERLKGVDSTLKIQPAELGDSAVYLCASRHRDRDVLCNQPQHFGDGTRLSIL.

This chain links TRBV2 with TRBJ2-1, with TRBD1 as a possible D gene (6 bases). V dropped 6 bases and J dropped 5 bases, with 14 bases sitting between them. This CDR3 spans 14 amino acids. In germline, CDR1 is SNHLY, CDR2 FYNNEI. CDR3 nucleotide sequence: TGTGCCAGCAGCTCTAGGGGGAGTGACAATGAGCAGTTCTTC. Its protein product is CASSSRGSDNEQFF. Variable domain in full (rest from reference TRBV2 and TRBJ2-1): EPEVTQTPSHQVTQMGQEVILRCVPISNHLYFYWYRQILGQKVEFLVSFYNNEISEKSEIFDDQFSVERPDGSNFTLKIRSTKLEDSAMYFCASSSRGSDNEQFFGPGTRLTVL.